The 25 T cell receptor beta chains in this list originate from one sample, sequenced in a study of blood T cells in healthy people across ages. A second about 6 to 12 cycle PCR used barcoded and J-beta primers. TCRdb ran MiXCR on the 5' RACE reads and lists one entry per CDR3 protein. The sample lists about 1.1 million distinct CDR3 sequences, about two fifths occurring once. The material sequenced was blood. The receptors derive from a man younger than 35 in good health.

The CDR3 DNA sequence: TGCAGCGTTGAAGTCGTAGGGGCAGGGACCACCGGGGAGCTGTTTTTT. The encoded protein is CSVEVVGAGTTGELFF. V is TRBV29-1 and J is TRBJ2-2, with D tentatively TRBD1 or TRBD2 (5 bases each). Germline V gene data show CDR1 as SQVTM and CDR2 as ANQGSEA. CDR3 size: 16 residues. V lost 1 base and J lost 4, with 16 bases in between.

This clonotype was observed a few times. The genes are TRBV5-5 and TRBJ1-4, with a weak D call TRBD1 (5 bases). Trimming pared 0 bases from V and 5 bases from J, leaving 8 bases between. Germline V gene lookup returns CDR1 SGHKS and CDR2 YYEKEE (reference sequence). CDR3 length equals 14 residues. This chain's CDR3 is CASSLEGLNEKLFF. Here the CDR3 DNA reads TGTGCCAGCAGCTTGGAGGGGCTCAATGAAAAACTGTTTTTT.

V gene TRBV20-1 combines with J gene TRBJ1-2; TRBD1 agrees at 8 bases. CDR3 length: 12 amino acids. CDR1 DFQATT and CDR2 SNEGSKA come from the germline V gene (reference sequence). The V gene end was trimmed by 5 bases and the J gene end by 8 bases; junction bases not matched to a gene: 7. The CDR3 DNA reads TGCAGTGCTGGGGACAGGTCATACGGCTACACCTTC. Its translation: CSAGDRSYGYTF.

The chain uses TRBV12-3 or TRBV12-4 and TRBJ1-2; the match to TRBD1 covers 8 bases. The junction had 8 bases not matched to a gene; V was cut back by 3 bases and J by 5 bases. The CDR3 length is 15 residues. CDR3: CASSFDRGGGYGYTF. The CDR3 DNA sequence: TGTGCCAGCAGTTTTGACAGGGGAGGAGGATATGGCTACACCTTC.

The chain recombines TRBV6-5 with TRBJ1-1; the match to TRBD1 covers 8 bases. The CDR3 is made up of 15 amino acids. Germline loops: CDR1 MNHEY, CDR2 SVGAGI. With 7 bases clipped from V and 6 bases from J, the junction kept 13 bases outside the gene matches. CDR3 region: CASTYSRTGRAEAFF. CDR3 in DNA: TGTGCCAGCACCTACTCCCGGACAGGGAGGGCTGAAGCTTTCTTT.

The V call is TRBV4-3, the J call TRBJ2-7; D not certain. V was pared by 3 bases and J by 3 bases, with 15 bases between. From germline, CDR1 is LGHNA and CDR2 YSLEER. CDR3 length: 15 amino acids. This CDR3 is CASSQQRSNLYEQYF. CDR3 nucleotides: TGCGCCAGCAGCCAGCAAAGGTCCAACCTCTACGAGCAGTACTTC.

This clonotype was seen just once. The genes are TRBV5-1 and TRBJ1-4; TRBD1 matches at 7 bases. In germline, CDR1 is SGHRS, CDR2 YFSETQ. Losses at the gene ends were 0 bases for V and 8 bases for J; bases not matched to a gene: 10. This CDR3 is built from 16 residues. The DNA of the CDR3 is TGCGCCAGCAGCTTGGGGAAACAGGGGCTACTAGAAAAACTGTTTTTT. Residues: CASSLGKQGLLEKLFF.

As concerns this clonotype: Germline is not matched at one junction end, which may reflect a read error. The chain links TRBV4-3 to TRBJ2-2; TRBD2 might be the D (6 bases). Germline CDR1 is LGHNA and CDR2 is YSLEER. CDR3 length: 17 residues. The CDR3: CASSQEDHGGYTGGLFF. The CDR3 DNA is TGCGCCAGCAGCCAAGAAGATCATGGGGGTTACACCGGGGGGCTGTTTTTT.

J is TRBJ1-2 and V is TRBV18; 8 bases align to TRBD1. Germline assignment: CDR1 KGHSH and CDR2 LQKENI. This CDR3 comprises 17 residues. V lost 4 bases, J lost 1 base, and 11 bases stayed unmatched. The CDR3 protein is CASSLTRSGQVNYGYTF. The CDR3, as DNA: TGTGCCAGCTCACTCACGAGATCGGGACAGGTTAACTATGGCTACACCTTC.

This clonotype came up a few times. This chain links TRBV25-1 with TRBJ1-2; TRBD1 might be the D (5 bases). V was trimmed by 3 bases and J by 2 bases, leaving 10 bases between them. The CDR3 has 14 amino acids. The germline V gene has CDR1 MGHDK and CDR2 SYGVNS. CDR3 in DNA: TGTGCCAGCAGTGACTGGAGGGGAAACTATGGCTACACCTTC. Protein sequence: CASSDWRGNYGYTF.

This clonotype has ten or more counts. The chain combines TRBV4-1 with TRBJ1-2, with D hard to call. Germline CDR1 is MGHRA and CDR2 is YSYEKL. Deletions cut 1 base from V and 2 bases from J, with 8 bases between. The length of the CDR3 is 14 residues. CDR3 bases: TGCGCCAGCAGCCAAGTGGTAGGGAACTATGGCTACACCTTC. Protein: CASSQVVGNYGYTF.

In this sample, this clonotype turned up a few times. The DNA for the CDR3 is TGTGCCAGCAGCTCCACCGGATCCCGGAGTTATGGCTACACCTTC. Protein: CASSSTGSRSYGYTF. The chain links TRBV9 to TRBJ1-2; no firm D call. The germline V and J ends were trimmed by 4 bases and 5 bases, with 18 bases remaining between them. CDR3 length equals 15 residues. Germline loops: CDR1 SGDLS, CDR2 YYNGEE. The entire variable domain, with the rest obtained from reference TRBV9 and TRBJ1-2, is as follows: DSGVTQTPKHLITATGQRVTLRCSPRSGDLSVYWYQQSLDQGLQFLIQYYNGEERAKGNILERFSAQQFPDLHSELNLSSLELGDSALYFCASSSTGSRSYGYTFGSGTRLTVV.

The chain is built from TRBV30 and TRBJ1-4, with D unclear. Germline V gene lookup returns CDR1 GTSNPN and CDR2 SVGIG (reference sequence). V gave up 4 bases and J gave up 0 bases, with 9 bases separating them. The CDR3 is 14 amino acids. The DNA of the CDR3 is TGTGCCTGGAATCGGGATGCAACTAATGAAAAACTGTTTTTT. It codes for CAWNRDATNEKLFF.

This clonotype was observed at least ten times. This sequence joins TRBV15 and TRBJ2-7; D call uncertain. Looked up from germline, CDR1 is LNHNV and CDR2 is YYDKDF (reference sequence). Trimming removed 4 bases from V and 6 bases from J, with 13 bases in between. The CDR3 is 13 amino acids. CDR3: CATSIGPLSEQYF. CDR3 sequence (DNA): TGTGCCACCAGCATCGGACCCCTAAGCGAGCAGTACTTC.

The chain links TRBV20-1 to TRBJ2-3; D ambiguous. V lost 7 bases and J lost 6, with 11 bases in between. The CDR3 extends over 11 amino acids. From germline, CDR1 is DFQATT and CDR2 SNEGSKA (reference sequence). The CDR3 region has the DNA TGCAGTGTAGGGCCCGCGGATACGCAGTATTTT. Its protein is CSVGPADTQYF.

The rearrangement joins TRBV30 to TRBJ2-1; TRBD2 is a possible D gene (6 bases). CDR3 length: 13 amino acids. Trimming left V 3 bases short and J 14 bases short, with 20 bases between. CDR1 and CDR2 (germline): GTSNPN, SVGIG (reference sequence). In nucleotides, the CDR3 is TGTGCCTGGAGAAAAGGAACCGGGACTCAGGAGTTCTTC. It is translated as CAWRKGTGTQEFF.

This chain joins TRBV3-1 and TRBJ2-3; TRBD2 might be the D (6 bases). The CDR3 has 13 residues. Between the trimmed V and J ends, which lost 0 bases and 8 bases, there was a span of 9 bases. Looked up from germline, CDR1 is LGHDT and CDR2 is YNNKEL (reference sequence). CDR3: CASSQDNGSTQYF. The CDR3 bases are TGTGCCAGCAGCCAAGATAACGGGAGTACGCAGTATTTT.

The table lists this clonotype with a few counts. The V gene is TRBV20-1, the J gene TRBJ2-3; tentative D call: TRBD1 (7 bases). The germline V gene has CDR1 DFQATT and CDR2 SNEGSKA (reference sequence). The V end lost 6 bases, the J end lost 2 bases, and 15 bases lay between the germline ends. This CDR3 region has 14 residues. CDR3 DNA: TGCAGTGCCCAGGGGGGAAAAGACACAGATACGCAGTATTTT. Its protein is CSAQGGKDTDTQYF.

The chain combines TRBV5-6 with TRBJ2-3; TRBD2 matches at 8 bases. Germline V gene sequence: CDR1 SGHDT, CDR2 YYEEEE. This CDR3 spans 15 amino acids. V shed 4 bases, J shed 3 bases, and the junction held 7 bases outside the gene matches. The CDR3 here is CASSNGLAATDTQYF. CDR3 nucleotides: TGTGCCAGCAGCAATGGACTAGCTGCGACAGATACGCAGTATTTT.

In its sample, this clonotype was seen a few times. V usage is TRBV29-1 and J usage is TRBJ1-2; D may be TRBD1 (5 bases). Germline V gives CDR1 SQVTM, CDR2 ANQGSEA. Between the trimmed V and J ends, which lost 8 bases and 6 bases, there was a span of 22 bases. The CDR3 has 14 amino acids. This CDR3 reads CSPGDRNVGHGYTF. The CDR3, as DNA: TGCAGCCCCGGGGACCGCAACGTTGGGCATGGCTACACCTTC.

A word on this clonotype: One end of the junction varies from germline; a read error may be responsible. The chain links TRBV2 to TRBJ2-1, with 8 bases aligning to TRBD2. This CDR3 is 16 amino acids long. Per germline, CDR1 SNHLY and CDR2 FYNNEI. The CDR3 DNA is TGTGCCAGCAGTCAAGCCGGGACTAGACTGATAGATGAGCAGTTCTTC. This gives the protein CASSQAGTRLIDEQFF.

This chain links TRBV6-5 with TRBJ1-6, with no clear D. This CDR3 contains 16 residues. Trimming removed 4 bases at V and 8 bases at J, with 18 bases between. Looked up from germline, CDR1 is MNHEY and CDR2 is SVGAGI. CDR3 DNA: TGTGCCAGCAGTTTCCACCGGATGAGTCAGGATTCACCCCTCCACTTT. This gives the protein CASSFHRMSQDSPLHF.

Comments on this clonotype: An end of the junction does not agree with germline; a read error may underlie this. In DNA, the CDR3 is TGTGCCAGCAGTGGTCCAAGCTCCTATAATTCACCCCCCCACTTT. This translates into CASSGPSSYNSPPHF. The chain uses TRBV2 and TRBJ1-6; D call uncertain. This CDR3 comprises 15 residues. Per germline, CDR1 SNHLY and CDR2 FYNNEI. Based on the CDR3 plus reference TRBV2 and TRBJ1-6, the full variable domain is EPEVTQTPSHQVTQMGQEVILRCVPISNHLYFYWYRQILGQKVEFLVSFYNNEISEKSEIFDDQFSVERPDGSNFTLKIRSTKLEDSAMYFCASSGPSSYNSPPHFGNGTRLTVT.

This clonotype came up a few times. This rearrangement joins TRBV7-8 to TRBJ1-5; 9 bases line up with TRBD1. From germline, CDR1 is SGHVS and CDR2 FQNEAQ. CDR3 length: 17 amino acids. J was trimmed by 4 bases and V by 5 bases; bases with no gene match: 12. The CDR3 is CASSPRPRDRVNQPQHF. CDR3 sequence (DNA): TGTGCCAGCAGCCCCCGACCCCGGGACAGGGTAAATCAGCCCCAGCATTTT.

This sequence joins TRBV18 and TRBJ2-7; 11 bases line up with TRBD1. Germline V gives CDR1 KGHSH, CDR2 LQKENI. This CDR3 is built from 16 residues. V dropped 3 bases and J dropped 5; count of bases not matched to a gene: 9. CDR3 sequence reads: CASSPTGQGVKNEQYF. For the CDR3, the DNA is TGTGCCAGCTCACCGACGGGACAGGGGGTGAAAAACGAGCAGTACTTC.